The T cell receptor beta chain described here comes from a study of T cell repertoires in aging, cancer and after chemotherapy. General observations from the study: Immunological memory after chemotherapy cannot be judged from the repertoire data. Untreated cancer patients had significantly lower blood TCR diversity than age-matched healthy donors.

Unmatched junction bases numbered 5, after V lost 4 bases and J lost 0 bases. Germline-derived CDR1 and CDR2 are MRHNA and SNTAGT. This CDR3 is built from 17 residues. Amplification of TCR beta used genomic DNA extracted from peripheral blood. TRB rearrangements spanning V, D and J were amplified using mixed TRB-A/B primers. Via MiXCR, TCRdb re-called the multiplex PCR reads, giving one row per CDR3 protein. Among roughly 8,600 distinct CDR3 sequences listed, just under 25% were seen once. This clonotype was counted a few times. Its specificity is unknown. The TCR comes from a human donor with a blood cancer. The sample comprised blood. The V and J genes are TRBV6-4 and TRBJ2-6; 8 nucleotides line up with TRBD1. The CDR3, as DNA: TGTGCCAGCAGTGGGGACAGGTACCCCTCTGGGGCCAACGTCCTGACTTTC. Its protein product is CASSGDRYPSGANVLTF.